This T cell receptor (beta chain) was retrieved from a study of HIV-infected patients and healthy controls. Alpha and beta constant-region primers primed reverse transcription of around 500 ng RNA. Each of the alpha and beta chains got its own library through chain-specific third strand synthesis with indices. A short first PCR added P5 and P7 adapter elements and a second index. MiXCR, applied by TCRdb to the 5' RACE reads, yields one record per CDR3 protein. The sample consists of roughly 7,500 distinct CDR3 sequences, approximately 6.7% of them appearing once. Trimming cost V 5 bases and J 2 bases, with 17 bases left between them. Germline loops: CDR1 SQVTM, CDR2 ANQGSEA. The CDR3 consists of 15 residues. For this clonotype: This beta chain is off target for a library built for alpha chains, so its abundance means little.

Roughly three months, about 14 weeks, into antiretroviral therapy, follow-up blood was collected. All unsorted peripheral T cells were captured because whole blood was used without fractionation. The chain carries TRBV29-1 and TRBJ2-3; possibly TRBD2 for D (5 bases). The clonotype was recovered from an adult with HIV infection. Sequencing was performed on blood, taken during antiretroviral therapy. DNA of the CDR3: TGCAGCGTTTTGACCGGACTGTCTAACACAGATACGCAGTATTTT. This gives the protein CSVLTGLSNTDTQYF.